This T cell receptor beta chain was sequenced for a study of regulatory T cells in long-lasting Graves disease (dated by TCRdb to the early 2020s). In the study overall: Antithyroid drugs had been taken for less than 3 months by newly diagnosed Graves' disease patients. Persistent Graves' disease patients were compared with newly diagnosed Graves' disease patients by peripheral blood TCR sequencing and RNA sequencing. The study took place in China and was registered as a clinical trial. TCR sequencing covered some 13 persistent and approximately 20 newly diagnosed Graves' disease patients, some 33 samples in total. On the study overall, not on this receptor specifically: Sequencing and analysis were limited to the TCR beta chain. More public clonotypes were shared among persistent patients (roughly 2,700) than among newly diagnosed patients (966). TRBV28, TRBJ1-2 and TRBJ2-5 were preferentially used in persistent disease, while TRBV20-1 and TRBJ2-1 were favored in newly diagnosed disease. Lower TCR Shannon entropy and fewer highly expanded clones were observed in persistent Graves' disease patients than in newly diagnosed patients, which suggested clonal expansion. As a limitation, the authors acknowledged that the small sample size may reduce accuracy. Because the primary lesion, thyroid tissue, could not be accessed, the study looked at peripheral blood alone.

The time point tag for this specimen amounts to: newly diagnosed GD, antithyroid drugs for less than 3 months. RNA was extracted from PBMCs in TRIzol for both TCR sequencing and RNA sequencing. Graves' disease was diagnosed according to American Thyroid Association guidelines. Patients for the study were recruited at an endocrinology department in Xi'an, China. Each patient gave about 10 milliliters of peripheral blood, collected in an EDTA anticoagulant tube. PBMCs were isolated by Ficoll Paque Plus density gradient separation without further T cell sorting. An Agilent 2100 Bioanalyzer and agarose gel were used to check RNA quality, while a NanoDrop 2000 measured RNA concentration. The table lists this clonotype with many counts. Its specific antigen is unknown. Base qualities are not at hand, and no much larger clone is one base apart. CDR1 and CDR2 (SQVTM, ANQGSEA) derive from the germline V gene. The junction carries 23 bases between V and J, which are trimmed by 6 bases and 6 bases respectively. Inclusive of the bounding cysteine and phenylalanine, the CDR3 is 16 residues long. Solely the CDR3 DNA is kept, with 48 bases framed from the first base.

The method was multiplex PCR. The sequencing machine was an Illumina HiSeq 4000. CDR3 regions were amplified by Arm-PCR with iRepertoire HTBI primers to construct TCR beta libraries. Gel purification was performed on PCR products prior to sequencing. Per the original workflow: Gene usage analysis of CDR3 amino acid clonotypes used the roughly 60 TRBV and 14 TRBJ segments found across samples. COPE and FqMerger were used to merge the filtered high-quality paired reads into contigs. BLAST was used to align contigs to IMGT TRBV, TRBD and TRBJ reference genes, with CDR3 defined following IMGT. Any clonotype with a frequency above 0.1% was counted as a highly expanded clone. Shannon entropy was used to measure repertoire diversity, and the Gini coefficient was used to measure V-J evenness. Clonotypes shared by more than one individual were considered public. TCRdb reprocessed the public reads (quality trimming at Q25 with fastp, clone calling with MiXCR) and kept in-frame beta chains. CDR3 protein duplicates are merged, each entry listing the most common genes and DNA. These V and J calls derive from TCRdb rather than the authors' analysis. Within this sample are under 450,000 distinct CDR3 sequences, with roughly 10% of them counted one time only. The top ten constitute 18% of the sample.

A further study also used this sample, focusing on T cells in Graves' hyperthyroidism and ophthalmopathy. As described in the second report: Stable Graves' hyperthyroidism was defined as no progression to ophthalmopathy during 18 months of follow-up. Hyperthyroidism patients were newly diagnosed, had a disease duration of under 2 months, and were aged 18 to 65 years. The study excluded patients with uncontrolled infections, other autoimmune diseases, pregnancy or lactation. Diagnoses were based on clinical symptoms, serum thyroxine and TRAb, thyroid ultrasound and orbital computed tomography. A first-round RT-PCR of the TCR CDR3 used the HTBI primer set with the Qiagen OneStep RT-PCR kit. Most expanded thyroid clonotypes (frequency above 0.001) were also found in blood, which suggests that blood repertoires may mirror thyroid immune responses. A model built on a 13 V-J signature distinguished ophthalmopathy from stable hyperthyroidism, reaching about 88% sensitivity and 81.08% specificity in cross-validation and 80%/75% in testing. In validation, the model predicted progression to ophthalmopathy with 60% to 71% sensitivity and about 73% specificity, a median of around six months before onset. To identify TCR V-J signatures that set the groups apart, the researchers used a discovery cohort of 100 patients, made up of 40 to 45 with Graves' ophthalmopathy and approximately 57 with stable Graves' hyperthyroidism. Prospective prediction of ophthalmopathy was tested in an independent validation cohort of fewer than 20 hyperthyroidism patients and roughly 16 patients who later progressed to ophthalmopathy. The 80 to 100 discovery patients were randomly divided into training and test sets at a 7:3 ratio. The study also compared thyroid tissue and blood T-cell repertoires from about six Graves' hyperthyroidism patients. Once sampling was done, hyperthyroidism patients were given methimazole at a starting dose of 30 mg daily, whereas ophthalmopathy patients were given high-dose intravenous methylprednisolone. The libraries were constructed in a second round of multiplex PCR and then size-selected and purified. Paired-end sequencing of the libraries was performed with 100 bp reads on an Illumina HiSeq2000. SOAPnuke was used to process the raw data, with reads discarded if the reads contained adapters or uncalled bases, had a mean Phred below 15, or lacked an exact constant-primer or identifier match. COPE v1.2.5 was used to merge high-quality paired reads, and clonotypes were defined as unique nucleotide sequences. MiTCR v1.1 was used to align clonotypes to the IMGT TRBV, TRBD and TRBJ reference segments. Only V-J combinations with frequency above 0.0001, covering 98% to 99.2% of repertoires, were analysed. The TCS score was defined as F50 (clonal expansion) divided by E x V (chaos), with BLOSUM62-based TCRdist calculated between CDR3 peptides within each V-J. Welch's t-statistics and random forest reduced approximately 520 V-J features to 13, which were used in a naive Bayes classifier (R e1071). Sample size was not statistically predetermined, and blinding of investigators to group allocation was not performed. According to the paper, TCR Vbeta CDR3 sequencing was carried out on roughly 130 peripheral blood samples, which came from 40 to 45 ophthalmopathy, around 75 hyperthyroidism and around 17 progressor patients.

Sample: peripheral blood mononuclear cells (PBMCs), taken at new diagnosis, from a patient treated with antithyroid drugs. The receptor comes from a woman aged 18-29 years with Graves disease. Donor details come from another sample of the same person, matched by shared clones. Rearrangement joined TRBV29-1 to TRBJ2-2; the D region possibly corresponds to TRBD2 (6 bases align). The CDR3 protein: CSVGYFRENDPGELFF. The sequenced DNA is TGCAGCGTCGGCTACTTTCGGGAGAATGATCCCGGGGAGCTGTTTTTT.